The present entry profiles one T cell receptor (beta chain) with its context. Its target is not known. The TCR alpha and TCR beta cDNA libraries, bearing sample barcodes and UMIs, were generated by 5'RACE using constant-segment primers. In TCRdb, the 5' RACE reads were re-called with MiXCR into one record per CDR3 protein. The sample yields 350,000 or so distinct CDR3 sequences, roughly 13% seen once. This record comes from a study of T-cell memory formation after mild COVID-19. Across the whole study: The two donors had largely donor-specific TCR clusters. General study findings and limits: Contracting CD4+ clones were located mainly in CM and EM, and CD8+ clones in EMRA. Contracting clones from day 15 to 85 showed balanced CD4/CD8; later expanders favored CD4+.

The germline CDR1 and CDR2 sequences are SGDLS and YYNGEE. The CDR3 loop spans 15 amino acids. With 4 bases removed from V and 5 bases from J, the gap between germline ends came to 17 bases. The genes are TRBV9 and TRBJ2-3, with a weak D call TRBD2 (6 bases). This receptor was taken from a man between 18 and 29 years old who had mild COVID-19 (a few samples of this study predate the infection). Cell type and time point are not known. The specimen sequenced was PBMCs or a T cell subset sorted from them (not recorded which). CDR3 in amino acids: CASSRGGEVIDTQYF. The CDR3 DNA reads TGTGCCAGCAGCCGAGGAGGGGAGGTTATAGATACGCAGTATTTT.